This passage covers 30 T cell receptor beta chains from one sample sequenced in a study of T cell changes during pregnancy in multiple sclerosis. Measured with immunoSEQ multiplex PCR; TCRdb has only the in-frame clones, and not every one. The repertoire holds fewer than 85,000 clones, with around 92% as singletons. The source was peripheral blood, collected before pregnancy. The receptors were sampled from a female donor with multiple sclerosis, enrolled in a pregnancy study.

The chain recombines TRBV7-9 with TRBJ1-2; 8 nucleotides line up with TRBD1. This CDR3 comprises 15 residues. Germline CDR1 is SEHNR and CDR2 is FQNEAQ (reference sequence). Trimming cost V 4 bases and J 4 bases; bases outside gene matches: 8. The CDR3 is CASSSLRDRLYGYTF. Here the CDR3 DNA reads TGTGCCAGCAGCTCCCTCAGGGACAGGCTCTATGGCTACACCTTC.

The chain combines TRBV19 with TRBJ2-2, with 11 bases lining up with TRBD2. J gave up 6 bases and V 5 bases, and 8 bases lay outside the gene matches. The CDR3 length is 16 residues. Germline CDR1 is LNHDA and CDR2 is SQIVND (reference sequence). For the CDR3, the DNA is TGTGCCAGTAGTCTCCGACTAGCGGGAATCTCCGGGGAGCTGTTTTTT. Its protein product is CASSLRLAGISGELFF.

The chain uses TRBV6-1 and TRBJ2-7; 11 bases match TRBD2. Germline CDR1 MNHNS, CDR2 SASEGT. This CDR3 has 16 amino acids. V lost 0 bases to trimming and J lost 7 bases; unmatched junction nucleotides: 8. In DNA, the CDR3 is TGTGCCAGCAGTGAAGCGCTAGCGGGAGGACTGAGGGAGCAGTACTTC. Protein sequence: CASSEALAGGLREQYF.

The chain combines TRBV4-2 with TRBJ2-5; 13 bases fit TRBD2. The CDR3 length is 17 residues. J lost 2 bases, V lost 2 bases, and 5 bases had no gene match. In germline, CDR1 is LGHNA, CDR2 YNFKEQ. The CDR3 region is CASSQSGTSGTQETQYF. The DNA for the CDR3 is TGTGCCAGCAGCCAATCCGGGACTAGCGGGACTCAAGAGACCCAGTACTTC.

This clone was detected only once. The chain combines TRBV14 with TRBJ1-2; D uncertain. This CDR3 region has 13 residues. Germline assignment: CDR1 SGHDN and CDR2 FVKESK. Trimming removed 2 bases at V and 9 bases at J, with 13 bases between. CDR3 in DNA: TGTGCCAGCAGCCAACAGCCGGGTCTTAGCTACACCTTC. Its protein product is CASSQQPGLSYTF.

J is TRBJ2-1 and V is TRBV12-5, with D maybe TRBD2 (5 bases). CDR1 is LGHNT, CDR2 FRNRAP, per germline. The germline V and J ends were trimmed by 4 bases and 4 bases, with 8 bases remaining between them. This CDR3 has 13 amino acids. CDR3: CASGWESYNEQFF. CDR3 sequence (DNA): TGTGCTAGTGGTTGGGAGTCTTACAATGAGCAGTTCTTC.

DNA of the CDR3: TGCAGTGCTCCCCTCTACAATGAGCAGTTCTTC. Its protein product is CSAPLYNEQFF. The chain joins TRBV20-1 to TRBJ2-1, with D unresolved. In germline, CDR1 is DFQATT, CDR2 SNEGSKA (reference sequence). The V and J ends lost 5 bases and 3 bases respectively, with 5 bases between them. CDR3 size: 11 residues.

V gene TRBV6-6 combines with J gene TRBJ2-5; D might be TRBD2 (6 bases). The CDR3 is 15 amino acids. Germline V gives CDR1 MNHNY, CDR2 SVGAGI (reference sequence). Trimming shortened V by 5 bases and J by 5 bases, and 18 bases separated the two germline ends. CDR3: CASSGRILPGETQYF. CDR3 bases: TGTGCCAGCAGTGGGAGGATTCTCCCTGGGGAGACCCAGTACTTC.

The J gene is TRBJ2-2, the V gene TRBV5-1; D is unresolved. Trimming left V 1 base short and J 1 base short, with 5 bases between. Germline V lookup: CDR1 SGHRS, CDR2 YFSETQ. The length of the CDR3 is 14 residues. The CDR3, as DNA: TGCGCCAGCAGCTTGCTCGGGAACACCGGGGAGCTGTTTTTT. As protein: CASSLLGNTGELFF.

The chain carries TRBV6-6 and TRBJ1-4, with 7 bases matching TRBD1. Germline-derived CDR1 and CDR2 are MNHNY and SVGAGI (reference sequence). The CDR3 contains 13 residues. V trimming: 10 bases; J trimming: 0 bases; junction bases outside the gene matches: 2. The CDR3 loop reads CATTGATNEKLFF. CDR3 DNA sequence: TGTGCCACAACAGGGGCAACTAATGAAAAACTGTTTTTT.

This chain uses TRBV5-5 with TRBJ1-2; a possible D gene is TRBD1 (6 bases). CDR1 is SGHKS and CDR2 is YYEKEE in the germline V gene (reference sequence). This CDR3 has 16 amino acids. V was clipped by 0 bases and J by 4 bases, with 16 bases between them. The CDR3 here is CASSLDQAGAPYGYTF. The CDR3, as DNA: TGTGCCAGCAGCTTGGACCAAGCAGGGGCTCCCTATGGCTACACCTTC.

This chain connects TRBV29-1 to TRBJ1-2; D gene unclear. This CDR3 has 14 amino acids. Germline values: CDR1 SQVTM, CDR2 ANQGSEA. V shed 0 bases and J shed 0 bases, with 8 bases lying between them. The CDR3 DNA reads TGCAGCGTTGAAGATCTAGGCACTAACTATGGCTACACCTTC. Encoded protein: CSVEDLGTNYGYTF. The variable domain in full, with the rest retrieved from reference TRBV29-1 and TRBJ1-2, is SAVISQKPSRDICQRGTSLTIQCQVDSQVTMMFWYRQQPGQSLTLIATANQGSEATYESGFVIDKFPISRPNLTFSTLTVSNMSPEDSSIYLCSVEDLGTNYGYTFGSGTRLTVV.

The chain employs TRBV28 and TRBJ2-1, with unresolved D. Trimming stripped 3 bases from V and 0 bases from J, with 18 bases between. This CDR3 comprises 18 residues. The V gene's germline CDR1 is MDHEN and CDR2 SYDVKM. The chain's CDR3 is CASSFLQGYRSSYNEQFF. CDR3 DNA sequence: TGTGCCAGCAGTTTCCTGCAAGGTTATAGGAGCTCCTACAATGAGCAGTTCTTC.

V and J are TRBV29-1 and TRBJ1-1, with D tentatively TRBD1 (5 bases). CDR1 and CDR2 (germline): SQVTM, ANQGSEA. The V gene lost 6 bases and the J gene lost 4 bases, with 27 bases spanning the gap. The CDR3 consists of 17 residues. The CDR3 loop reads CSVPNPRLTARGTEAFF. The CDR3 nucleotides are TGCAGCGTCCCCAACCCTAGATTGACAGCCCGCGGCACTGAAGCTTTCTTT.

The CDR3 region is CASSIDSASGNTIYF. CDR3 nucleotide sequence: TGCGCCAGCAGTATTGACAGTGCCTCTGGAAACACCATATATTTT. V usage is TRBV5-1 and J usage is TRBJ1-3; maybe TRBD1 (5 bases). V lost 5 bases and J lost 0, with 12 bases in between. The CDR3 runs to 15 residues. Germline loops: CDR1 SGHRS, CDR2 YFSETQ.

The gene calls are TRBV2 and TRBJ2-7, with D possibly being TRBD2 (5 bases). The ends were cut back, 3 bases at V and 3 bases at J, with 15 bases in the middle. Germline V gene lookup returns CDR1 SNHLY and CDR2 FYNNEI. The CDR3 has 15 amino acids. The CDR3 nucleotides read TGTGCCAGCAGTGATGGCATCTCGAGGGTCTACGAGCAGTACTTC. Its protein is CASSDGISRVYEQYF. The variable domain in full, with the rest retrieved from reference TRBV2 and TRBJ2-7, is EPEVTQTPSHQVTQMGQEVILRCVPISNHLYFYWYRQILGQKVEFLVSFYNNEISEKSEIFDDQFSVERPDGSNFTLKIRSTKLEDSAMYFCASSDGISRVYEQYFGPGTRLTVT.

The V and J genes are TRBV6-6 and TRBJ2-4; a weak D match, TRBD2 (6 bases). The V and J ends lost 0 bases and 7 bases respectively, with 10 bases between them. This CDR3 has 14 amino acids. Per the germline V gene, CDR1 is MNHNY and CDR2 is SVGAGI (reference sequence). This CDR3 is CASSYSGGWNIQYF. CDR3 in DNA: TGTGCCAGCAGTTACTCGGGAGGTTGGAACATTCAGTACTTC.

The chain is built from TRBV10-2 and TRBJ1-1; weak D call: TRBD1 (6 bases). Trimming pared 3 bases from V and 4 bases from J, leaving 21 bases between. This CDR3 spans 17 amino acids. Germline V gene data show CDR1 as WSHSY and CDR2 as SAAADI. As DNA, the CDR3 is TGCGCCAGCAGTGATAGGGGGGGAACGTACAGGGCCACTGAAGCTTTCTTT. Translated: CASSDRGGTYRATEAFF.

The CDR3, as DNA: TGTGCCAGCAGCTTCCGAGGCACAGATACGCAGTATTTT. Translated, it gives CASSFRGTDTQYF. V and J are TRBV5-4 and TRBJ2-3; D is unclear. Trimming shortened V by 2 bases and J by 1 base, and 5 bases separated the two germline ends. The CDR3 is made up of 13 amino acids. Germline-derived CDR1 and CDR2 are SGHNT and YYREEE (reference sequence).

The gene calls are TRBV7-9 and TRBJ2-1; D remains unclear. The CDR3 contains 18 residues. The V gene lost 5 bases and the J gene lost 5 bases, with 25 bases spanning the gap. Germline CDR1 is SEHNR and CDR2 is FQNEAQ (reference sequence). The CDR3 protein is CASSRNEITRFMDNEQFF. For the CDR3, the DNA is TGTGCCAGCAGCCGAAACGAAATTACTCGGTTCATGGACAATGAGCAGTTCTTC.

The chain links TRBV29-1 to TRBJ2-3; 7 nucleotides agree with TRBD1. This CDR3 region has 14 residues. The germline V gene encodes CDR1 SQVTM and CDR2 ANQGSEA. V was pared by 6 bases and J by 5 bases, with 11 bases of the junction left unmatched. Here the CDR3 reads CSVTGASNRDTQYF. In nucleotides, the CDR3 is TGCAGCGTAACAGGGGCTTCTAATCGAGATACGCAGTATTTT.

The chain recombines TRBV5-1 with TRBJ2-5, with 11 bases identical to TRBD2. Germline CDR1 is SGHRS and CDR2 is YFSETQ. Trimming cost V 6 bases and J 5 bases; bases outside gene matches: 9. The CDR3 is made up of 15 amino acids. The CDR3 is CASNPLAGVRETQYF. The DNA for the CDR3 is TGCGCCAGCAACCCACTAGCGGGAGTACGGGAGACCCAGTACTTC.

The chain couples TRBV7-9 to TRBJ2-1; D perhaps matches TRBD1 (7 bases). Germline CDR1 is SEHNR and CDR2 is FQNEAQ (reference sequence). The ends were cut back, 4 bases at V and 8 bases at J, with 21 bases in the middle. The CDR3 runs to 16 residues. The CDR3 DNA sequence: TGTGCCAGCAGCTACCCCAGGGGGGCGAGCTTGGATGAGCAGTTCTTC. Protein sequence: CASSYPRGASLDEQFF.

The chain uses TRBV19 and TRBJ2-5; 8 positions match TRBD2. J gave up 5 bases and V 3 bases, and 11 bases lay outside the gene matches. Germline V gene lookup returns CDR1 LNHDA and CDR2 SQIVND (reference sequence). CDR3 size: 16 residues. CDR3 in DNA: TGTGCCAGTAGTATCAGGACCGCGGGAGGCTTGGAGACCCAGTACTTC. Residues: CASSIRTAGGLETQYF. Supplemented by reference TRBV19 and TRBJ2-5, the full variable domain reads DGGITQSPKYLFRKEGQNVTLSCEQNLNHDAMYWYRQDPGQGLRLIYYSQIVNDFQKGDIAEGYSVSREKKESFPLTVTSAQKNPTAFYLCASSIRTAGGLETQYFGPGTRLLVL.

The V and J genes are TRBV19 and TRBJ1-2; 12 bases are shared with TRBD1. Germline CDR1 reads LNHDA; CDR2 reads SQIVND (reference sequence). The CDR3 has 16 amino acids. V was pared by 7 bases and J by 6 bases, with 12 bases of the junction left unmatched. CDR3 bases: TGTGCCAGTACCGCTCCGGGACAGGGGGCGTCGGATGGCTACACCTTC. Amino acids: CASTAPGQGASDGYTF.

The chain links TRBV7-2 to TRBJ2-7; TRBD2 agrees at 11 bases. In germline, CDR1 is SGHTA, CDR2 FQGNSA. The CDR3 length is 16 residues. Trimming at V came to 1 base and at J to 0 bases, leaving 2 bases not matched to a gene. This CDR3 reads CASSLGLAGSSYEQYF. CDR3 coding DNA: TGTGCCAGCAGCTTAGGACTAGCGGGAAGCTCCTACGAGCAGTACTTC. Based on the CDR3 plus reference TRBV7-2 and TRBJ2-7, the full variable domain is GAGVSQSPSNKVTEKGKDVELRCDPISGHTALYWYRQSLGQGLEFLIYFQGNSAPDKSGLPSDRFSAERTGGSVSTLTIQRTQQEDSAVYLCASSLGLAGSSYEQYFGPGTRLTVT.

Regarding this clone: One end of the junction varies from germline; a read error may be responsible. CDR3 bases: TGTGCCAGTAGTTTCAGCGGGAACGCCGGGGAGCTGTTTTTT. Encoded protein: CASSFSGNAGELFF. The chain employs TRBV19 and TRBJ2-2; 7 bases line up with TRBD2. The CDR3 is 14 amino acids. CDR1 is LNHDA and CDR2 is SQIVND in the germline V gene (reference sequence).

The chain employs TRBV18 and TRBJ1-2; a weak D match, TRBD1 (6 bases). Trimming took off 6 bases at V and 1 base at J, with 24 bases between the two ends. Germline V lookup: CDR1 KGHSH, CDR2 LQKENI. The CDR3 extends over 18 amino acids. CDR3 DNA sequence: TGTGCCAGCTCGCCTAATCCGGGACAAGGACCTTTTAACTATGGCTACACCTTC. Its protein product is CASSPNPGQGPFNYGYTF.

The J gene is TRBJ2-2, the V gene TRBV27; a weak D match, TRBD2 (6 bases). V was shortened by 7 bases and J by 0 bases, with 18 bases between the two germline ends. The germline CDR1 and CDR2 sequences are MNHEY and SMNVEV (reference sequence). The CDR3 loop spans 17 amino acids. This CDR3 is CASTSWGVGSNTGELFF. The CDR3, as DNA: TGTGCCAGCACCTCCTGGGGGGTCGGCTCGAACACCGGGGAGCTGTTTTTT.

This clone has only one observation. The rearrangement joins TRBV5-1 to TRBJ1-2; TRBD1 matches at 12 bases. V was pared by 0 bases and J by 4 bases, with 10 bases of the junction left unmatched. The CDR3 length is 18 residues. CDR1 and CDR2 from the germline V gene are SGHRS and YFSETQ. This chain's CDR3 is CASSLAGTGGINSYGYTF. DNA for the CDR3: TGCGCCAGCAGCTTGGCCGGGACAGGGGGCATTAATAGCTATGGCTACACCTTC.